This T cell receptor (beta chain) was captured in a study of T cell repertoires in cytomegalovirus infection. Study summary: Based on public TCR beta signatures, there were indications of CMV infection and of a matching HLA type. Study outcomes and limitations: In two of eight donors, the top clonotype was HLA-C-restricted CMV-specific. Of the TCR beta families, the public ones yielded a cumulative frequency that identified carriers of CMV plus the relevant HLA.

TCRdb recomputed calls from the reads with MiXCR, one row per CDR3 protein. The sample records about 700,000 distinct CDR3 sequences, approximately 33% being singletons. Turning to this clonotype: Its antigen remains unknown.

Trimming removed 1 base at V and 5 bases at J, with 9 bases between. CDR3 length: 13 residues. Germline assignment: CDR1 SGDLS and CDR2 YYNGEE. This chain connects TRBV9 to TRBJ1-1, with unresolved D. This clonotype was sampled from a human donor in good health (CMV status not recorded). Some clones in this sample may be carry-over from other donors' samples. Sequenced material: cultured PBMCs, taken from culture after CMV antigen stimulation. In DNA form, the CDR3 reads TGTGCCAGCAGCGTAAGGGATCAGACTGAAGCTTTCTTT. As protein: CASSVRDQTEAFF.